This T cell receptor beta chain was sequenced during a study of early T cells in non-severe SARS-CoV-2 infection. Study-level information: Unsorted whole blood bulk RNA was sequenced, with unpaired chains. General observations from the study: VDJdb matching skewed toward anti-spike CD8 responses, missing private and CD4 specificities.

This clonotype was detected many times. Its specificity is unknown. The V gene end was trimmed by 5 bases and the J gene end by 8 bases; junction bases not matched to a gene: 8. This CDR3 comprises 15 residues. Germline V CDR1 and CDR2: MNHEY, SMNVEV (reference sequence). TCRdb re-derived calls from the 5' RACE reads in MiXCR, one entry per CDR3 protein. Of over 55,000 distinct CDR3 sequences detected, 12% appear once; the ten largest clones hold roughly 1.3%. The rearrangement joins TRBV27 to TRBJ1-6, with TRBD1 identical over 8 bases. The sequence was collected from an adult who was a healthcare worker with PCR-confirmed SARS-CoV-2 infection or an uninfected control (not recorded which). The sample consisted of whole blood. Here the CDR3 reads CASSPLQGADSPLHF. In DNA form, the CDR3 reads TGTGCCAGCAGTCCCCTCCAGGGGGCGGATTCACCCCTCCACTTT.